The 10 T cell receptor beta chains reported below all come from one sample, sequenced in a study of T cells after yellow fever vaccination. Via MiXCR, TCRdb re-called the 5' RACE reads, giving one row per CDR3 protein. The sample has about 550,000 distinct CDR3 sequences, approximately 21% seen once. The sample was PBMCs, taken 15 days after the yellow fever booster vaccination. The source of these receptors is a man aged 25-45 years who received the YFV17D yellow fever vaccine.

This rearrangement joins TRBV28 to TRBJ1-2, with TRBD1 matching 9 bases. V dropped 7 bases and J dropped 3; count of bases not matched to a gene: 9. The CDR3 runs to 15 residues. Germline CDR1 is MDHEN and CDR2 is SYDVKM. CDR3 sequence (DNA): TGTGCCAGCACCGCGGGGGGACAGGGACACTATGGCTACACCTTC. Translated: CASTAGGQGHYGYTF.

This clonotype was seen at least ten times. The chain combines TRBV25-1 with TRBJ2-1; TRBD2 might be the D (6 bases). The V end was cut by 1 base, the J end by 0 bases, with 10 bases between. In germline, CDR1 is MGHDK, CDR2 SYGVNS. The CDR3 runs 16 residues. The CDR3 protein is CASSEWRVSSYNEQFF. The DNA of the CDR3 is TGTGCCAGCAGTGAATGGAGGGTTAGCTCCTACAATGAGCAGTTCTTC. Supplemented by reference TRBV25-1 and TRBJ2-1, the full variable domain reads EADIYQTPRYLVIGTGKKITLECSQTMGHDKMYWYQQDPGMELHLIHYSYGVNSTEKGDLSSESTVSRIRTEHFPLTLESARPSHTSQYLCASSEWRVSSYNEQFFGPGTRLTVL.

The CDR3 loop is CASSPGLGNQETQYF. DNA for the CDR3: TGCGCCAGCAGCCCGGGTCTCGGCAACCAAGAGACCCAGTACTTC. This chain uses TRBV5-1 with TRBJ2-5; the D is unclear. Germline V gene lookup returns CDR1 SGHRS and CDR2 YFSETQ. The CDR3 covers 15 residues. Trimming cost V 4 bases and J 0 bases, with 13 bases left between them.

The rearrangement joins TRBV27 to TRBJ2-3; D unresolved. The V end was cut by 4 bases, the J end by 4 bases, with 9 bases between. The CDR3 runs to 13 residues. The germline gives CDR1 MNHEY, CDR2 SMNVEV (reference sequence). Written as DNA, the CDR3 is TGTGCCAGCAGTTACACCTTCTCAGATACGCAGTATTTT. Translation: CASSYTFSDTQYF.

The chain combines TRBV24-1 with TRBJ2-5; D might be TRBD1 (5 bases). Germline V gene data show CDR1 as KGHDR and CDR2 as SFDVKD. The CDR3 runs to 13 residues. V dropped 5 bases and J dropped 3 bases, with 9 bases sitting between them. Written as DNA, the CDR3 is TGTGCCACCAGTGCAGGGAAGGAAGAGACCCAGTACTTC. The encoded protein is CATSAGKEETQYF.

The table lists this clonotype with a few counts. This chain links TRBV10-3 with TRBJ2-2; 15 positions agree with TRBD2. The CDR3 is made up of 14 amino acids. With V trimmed by 8 bases and J by 10 bases, 5 bases remained unmatched. Germline V gives CDR1 ENHRY, CDR2 SYGVKD. CDR3 nucleotide sequence: TGTGCCATCCGCCGGACTAGCGGGGGGGCGGAGCTGTTTTTT. Protein product: CAIRRTSGGAELFF.

This clonotype was found a few times. V gene TRBV20-1 combines with J gene TRBJ1-2; a possible D gene is TRBD1 (5 bases). CDR1 is DFQATT, CDR2 SNEGSKA, per germline (reference sequence). The CDR3 has 13 amino acids. V shed 5 bases and J shed 0 bases, with 10 bases lying between them. The CDR3 here is CSAGTRANYGYTF. CDR3 nucleotide sequence: TGCAGTGCTGGGACCAGGGCTAACTATGGCTACACCTTC.

The chain couples TRBV4-3 to TRBJ2-7; 10 nucleotides agree with TRBD2. Trimming took 2 bases from V and 0 from J; bases not matched to a gene: 7. The germline V gene has CDR1 LGHNA and CDR2 YSLEER. The CDR3 has 17 amino acids. The CDR3 sequence is CASSQSLVAGGSYEQYF. CDR3 DNA: TGCGCCAGCAGCCAAAGCCTAGTAGCGGGGGGCTCCTACGAGCAGTACTTC.

V and J are TRBV6-5 and TRBJ1-2; no definite D call. Germline CDR1 and CDR2: MNHEY and SVGAGI. V was cut by 0 bases and J by 12 bases, with 14 bases left in between. The CDR3 runs to 13 residues. CDR3 sequence: CASSYSAAEGNTF. The CDR3 nucleotides are TGTGCCAGCAGTTACTCCGCTGCTGAAGGCAACACCTTC.

This clonotype appeared many times. V usage is TRBV5-4 and J usage is TRBJ2-1; 7 bases match TRBD2. Germline V gene sequence: CDR1 SGHNT, CDR2 YYREEE (reference sequence). The CDR3 length is 13 residues. V gave up 3 bases and J gave up 4 bases; unmatched junction bases: 1. The CDR3 DNA sequence: TGTGCCAGCAGCTCACTAGCGTACAATGAGCAGTTCTTC. Amino acids: CASSSLAYNEQFF.